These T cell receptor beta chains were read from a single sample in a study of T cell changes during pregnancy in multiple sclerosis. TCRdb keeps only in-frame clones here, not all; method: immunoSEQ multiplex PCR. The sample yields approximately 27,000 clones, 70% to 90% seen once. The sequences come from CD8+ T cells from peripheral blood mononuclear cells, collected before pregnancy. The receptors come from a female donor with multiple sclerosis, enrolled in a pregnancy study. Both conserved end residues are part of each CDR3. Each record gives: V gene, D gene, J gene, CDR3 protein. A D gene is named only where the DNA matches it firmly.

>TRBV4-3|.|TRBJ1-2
CASSQSLSGVGNYGYTF
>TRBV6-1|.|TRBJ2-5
CASSEREVHGETQYF
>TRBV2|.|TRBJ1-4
CASSDWGVEEKLFF
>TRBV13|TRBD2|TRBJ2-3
CASSLIAGGQYTQYF
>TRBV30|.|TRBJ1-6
CAWSSGFGDSPLHF
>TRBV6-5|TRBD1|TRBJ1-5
CATRTGGLNQPQHF
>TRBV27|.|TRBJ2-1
CASSLDWYNEQFF
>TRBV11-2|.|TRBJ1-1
CASSLYRTGYEGEAFF
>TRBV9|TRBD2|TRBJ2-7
CASSAGGSYEQYF
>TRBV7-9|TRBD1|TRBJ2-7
CASSPNPRGGRNEQYF
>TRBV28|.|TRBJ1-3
CASSLRGAFSGNTIYF
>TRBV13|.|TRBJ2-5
CASSSVLGGEETQYF